These 9 T cell receptor beta chains were sequenced from one sample in a study of blood T cell repertoires in COVID-19 (dated by TCRdb to 2018 to 2020). Libraries were made using the immunoSEQ multiplex PCR assay. In TCRdb, the immuneACCESS table is reduced to in-frame sequences with V and J assigned. These tables do not hold every clone; where another copy was compared, an unresolved V gene accounts for under half, and the others remain unexplained. For this sample there are about 72,000 clones; 80% to 95% appear just once. 4.8% of the sample rests with the top ten. The sequenced material came from peripheral blood. The receptors were sampled from a woman aged 55-75 years with active COVID-19.

The chain combines TRBV4-1 with TRBJ1-1, with D uncertain. Trimming pared 0 bases from V and 1 base from J, leaving 9 bases between. This CDR3 region has 15 residues. CDR1 is MGHRA, CDR2 YSYEKL, per germline. The DNA of the CDR3 is TGCGCCAGCAGCCAAGATCACATGGCGAACACTGAAGCTTTCTTT. Translation gives CASSQDHMANTEAFF.

V usage is TRBV28 and J usage is TRBJ2-5, with 13 bases lining up with TRBD2. The CDR3 has 19 amino acids. V lost 3 bases, J lost 3 bases, and 13 bases stayed unmatched. The germline V gene has CDR1 MDHEN and CDR2 SYDVKM. The CDR3 reads CASSFPLGTSGMEKETQYF. The CDR3 region has the DNA TGTGCCAGCAGTTTCCCCCTCGGGACTAGCGGGATGGAGAAAGAGACCCAGTACTTC. Together with reference TRBV28 and TRBJ2-5, the CDR3 gives the full variable domain: DVKVTQSSRYLVKRTGEKVFLECVQDMDHENMFWYRQDPGLGLRLIYFSYDVKMKEKGDIPEGYSVSREKKERFSLILESASTNQTSMYLCASSFPLGTSGMEKETQYFGPGTRLLVL.

The chain uses TRBV18 and TRBJ2-6, with D unclear. The CDR3 covers 22 residues. The germline V gene has CDR1 KGHSH and CDR2 LQKENI. V was clipped by 2 bases and J by 1 base, with 27 bases between them. In DNA form, the CDR3 reads TGTGCCAGCTCACCATTGACCGGGTCACTGGGTCCGCGTCTATCTGGGGCCAACGTCCTGACTTTC. It yields the protein CASSPLTGSLGPRLSGANVLTF.

V and J are TRBV11-2 and TRBJ2-3, with TRBD2 matching 10 bases. Trimming at V came to 8 bases and at J to 6 bases, leaving 14 bases not matched to a gene. CDR1 and CDR2 from the germline V gene are SGHAT and FQNNGV. This CDR3 region has 16 residues. The CDR3 is CASSRASGGTTDTQYF. DNA of the CDR3: TGTGCCAGCTCCAGGGCTAGCGGGGGAACCACGGATACGCAGTATTTT.

The rearrangement uses TRBV14 and TRBJ2-7, with D perhaps TRBD1 (5 bases). This CDR3 comprises 15 residues. Trimming pared 1 base from V and 0 bases from J, leaving 10 bases between. The V gene's germline CDR1 is SGHDN and CDR2 FVKESK. Here the CDR3 reads CASSQGQGSSYEQYF. Here the CDR3 DNA reads TGTGCCAGCAGCCAAGGGCAGGGTTCCTCCTACGAGCAGTACTTC.

This chain links TRBV28 with TRBJ2-1; 7 bases are shared with TRBD2. V shed 6 bases, J shed 5 bases, and the junction held 13 bases outside the gene matches. Germline V gene data show CDR1 as MDHEN and CDR2 as SYDVKM. The CDR3 has 16 amino acids. This chain's CDR3 is CASRPFGGRANNEQFF. The CDR3 region has the DNA TGTGCCAGCAGACCCTTTGGGGGGAGGGCTAACAATGAGCAGTTCTTC.

The chain has TRBV28 and TRBJ2-3, with 8 positions matching TRBD1. The CDR3 is 13 residues long. After removal of 8 bases from V and 4 bases from J, the junction contained 5 bases not matched to a gene. Germline assignment: CDR1 MDHEN and CDR2 SYDVKM. The CDR3 reads CASQDRAADTQYF. The CDR3 nucleotides read TGTGCCAGCCAGGACAGGGCTGCAGATACGCAGTATTTT.

The chain combines TRBV19 with TRBJ1-5, with 11 bases matching TRBD1. The CDR3 consists of 17 residues. Trimming cost V 5 bases and J 7 bases; bases outside gene matches: 13. Germline-derived CDR1 and CDR2 are LNHDA and SQIVND (reference sequence). The CDR3 sequence: CASSPQTGTGGMQPQHF. CDR3 nucleotide sequence: TGTGCCAGTAGTCCCCAGACCGGGACAGGGGGGATGCAGCCCCAGCATTTT.

This sequence joins TRBV7-9 and TRBJ2-5; D call uncertain. CDR1 SEHNR and CDR2 FQNEAQ come from the germline V gene (reference sequence). The CDR3 is 11 residues long. Deletions cut 5 bases from V and 4 bases from J, with 5 bases between. Written as DNA, the CDR3 is TGTGCCAGCAGCCCCGGAGAGACCCAGTACTTC. Protein: CASSPGETQYF. Looking up the rest from reference TRBV7-9 and TRBJ2-5 gives the full variable domain: DTGVSQNPRHKITKRGQNVTFRCDPISEHNRLYWYRQTLGQGPEFLTYFQNEAQLEKSRLLSDRFSAERPKGSFSTLEIQRTEQGDSAMYLCASSPGETQYFGPGTRLLVL.